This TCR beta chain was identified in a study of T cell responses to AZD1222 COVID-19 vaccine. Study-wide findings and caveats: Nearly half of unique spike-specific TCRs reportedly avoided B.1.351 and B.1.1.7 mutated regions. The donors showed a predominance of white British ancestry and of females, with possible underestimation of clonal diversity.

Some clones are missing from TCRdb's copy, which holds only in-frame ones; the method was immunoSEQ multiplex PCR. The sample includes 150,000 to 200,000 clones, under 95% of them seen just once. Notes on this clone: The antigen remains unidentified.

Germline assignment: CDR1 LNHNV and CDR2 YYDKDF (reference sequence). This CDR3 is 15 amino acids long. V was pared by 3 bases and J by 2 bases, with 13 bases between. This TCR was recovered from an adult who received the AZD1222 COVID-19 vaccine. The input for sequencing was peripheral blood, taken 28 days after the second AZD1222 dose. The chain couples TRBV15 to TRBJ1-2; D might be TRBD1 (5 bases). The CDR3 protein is CATSRGGVGNYGYTF. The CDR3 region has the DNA TGTGCCACCAGCAGGGGAGGGGTTGGCAACTATGGCTACACCTTC.